The 10 T cell receptor beta chains below come from one sample, sequenced in a study of identical twins' blood T cells. TCRdb reanalysed the 5' RACE reads using MiXCR and keeps one entry per CDR3 protein. This sample has 350,000 to 450,000 distinct CDR3 sequences; about 28% occur once, and the top ten carry 5.5% to 6.5%. Input material: PBMCs. These receptors came from a woman aged 18 to 50 in good health.

The genes are TRBV14 and TRBJ2-1, with D unresolved. Germline loops: CDR1 SGHDN, CDR2 FVKESK. Trimming removed 4 bases from V and 0 bases from J, with 7 bases in between. The CDR3 sequence is 14 residues long. The CDR3 loop reads CASSPFASYNEQFF. CDR3 DNA: TGTGCCAGCAGCCCCTTCGCCTCCTACAATGAGCAGTTCTTC.

This chain links TRBV6-6 with TRBJ2-1; no definite D call. The ends were cut back, 2 bases at V and 7 bases at J, with 6 bases in the middle. Germline lookup yields CDR1 MNHNY and CDR2 SVGAGI (reference sequence). There are 12 residues in the CDR3. The DNA for the CDR3 is TGTGCCAGCAGTTACCCCCCTAATGAGCAGTTCTTC. Translating it yields CASSYPPNEQFF.

This clonotype appeared a single time. The rearrangement joins TRBV11-3 to TRBJ2-5; 10 positions match TRBD1. CDR3 size: 15 residues. V lost 1 base and J lost 5; bases outside the gene matches: 4. The V gene's germline CDR1 is SGHNT and CDR2 YENEEA. This chain's CDR3 is CASSLVGQGRETQYF. CDR3 sequence (DNA): TGTGCCAGCAGCTTAGTGGGACAGGGGAGGGAGACCCAGTACTTC.

This clonotype came up many times. The V call is TRBV5-6, the J call TRBJ2-3; 7 nucleotides match TRBD2. The CDR3 spans 14 residues. CDR1 is SGHDT, CDR2 YYEEEE, per germline. Losses at the gene ends were 3 bases for V and 4 bases for J; bases not matched to a gene: 5. The CDR3 protein is CASSSGLEADTQYF. CDR3 DNA: TGTGCCAGCAGCTCCGGACTAGAGGCAGATACGCAGTATTTT.

The rearrangement uses TRBV5-6 and TRBJ2-7; D is possibly TRBD1 (6 bases). Germline V CDR1 and CDR2: SGHDT, YYEEEE. Trimming shortened V by 5 bases and J by 4 bases, and 19 bases separated the two germline ends. The CDR3 is made up of 15 amino acids. The CDR3 loop reads CASRTLDRSNYEQYF. CDR3 bases: TGTGCCAGCAGGACCCTCGACAGGTCCAATTACGAGCAGTACTTC.

The chain employs TRBV5-1 and TRBJ1-3, with 7 bases matching TRBD1. Trimming removed 5 bases from V and 4 bases from J; junction bases left unmatched: 3. The CDR3 is made up of 13 amino acids. Germline CDR1 SGHRS, CDR2 YFSETQ. The CDR3 DNA sequence: TGCGCCAGCAGACAGGGGACGGGAAACACCATATATTTT. This sequence encodes CASRQGTGNTIYF.

Comment on this clonotype: A much larger clonotype is one base distant, so this may be a read error. V gene TRBV5-1 combines with J gene TRBJ1-1; 7 bases are shared with TRBD1. Germline assignment: CDR1 SGHRS and CDR2 YFSETQ. The length of the CDR3 is 15 residues. CDR3 bases: TGCGCCATCAGCTTGGGGAGGACAGGCTACACTGAAGCTTTCTTT. Translating gives CAISLGRTGYTEAFF.

This chain links TRBV9 with TRBJ2-7, with 8 bases lining up with TRBD1. V was pared by 3 bases and J by 3 bases, with 8 bases of the junction left unmatched. The CDR3 runs to 15 residues. Germline CDR1 SGDLS, CDR2 YYNGEE. The CDR3 DNA reads as TGTGCCAGCAGCGGCGAAACAGGGGGTTTCTACGAGCAGTACTTC. As protein: CASSGETGGFYEQYF. The entire variable domain, with the rest obtained from reference TRBV9 and TRBJ2-7, is as follows: DSGVTQTPKHLITATGQRVTLRCSPRSGDLSVYWYQQSLDQGLQFLIQYYNGEERAKGNILERFSAQQFPDLHSELNLSSLELGDSALYFCASSGETGGFYEQYFGPGTRLTVT.

The chain joins TRBV6-2 or TRBV6-3 to TRBJ2-1; D is ambiguous. This CDR3 spans 14 amino acids. CDR1 is MNHEY, CDR2 SVGEGT, per germline. V was trimmed by 10 bases and J by 6 bases, leaving 19 bases between them. This chain's CDR3 is CATKERTAFNEQFF. The CDR3 DNA sequence: TGTGCCACCAAGGAGAGGACCGCCTTCAATGAGCAGTTCTTC.

This sequence joins TRBV20-1 and TRBJ1-2; D remains ambiguous. Germline V CDR1 and CDR2: DFQATT, SNEGSKA (reference sequence). V shed 3 bases and J shed 8 bases, with 7 bases lying between them. CDR3 size: 10 residues. CDR3 nucleotides: TGCAGTGCTAGCCGGGTGGGCTACACCTTC. The encoded protein is CSASRVGYTF.